The rows below give T cell receptor beta chains drawn from one sample of a study of response to subunit inactivated influenza vaccine. One entry per CDR3 protein, called by TCRdb with MiXCR from the RT-PCR reads. Of around 850,000 distinct CDR3 sequences in the sample, under 20% were seen once. Sequenced here: PBMCs from blood, sampled more than 4 days after vaccination. The receptors derive from a man aged 45 to 65 who received an inactivated influenza vaccine. CDR3s include the opening cysteine and the closing phenylalanine or tryptophan. A D gene is named only where the DNA matches it firmly.

d_gene: NA; v_gene: TRBV7-2; j_gene: TRBJ1-6; CDR3aa: CASSLERASPLHF; CDR3nt: TGTGCCAGCAGCTTAGAGCGGGCGTCACCCCTCCACTTT
d_gene: TRBD2; v_gene: TRBV20-1; j_gene: TRBJ2-7; CDR3aa: CSPLRVASGRWEQYF; CDR3nt: TGCAGTCCCTTGAGGGTGGCTAGCGGGAGATGGGAGCAGTACTTC
d_gene: NA; v_gene: TRBV15; j_gene: TRBJ2-1; CDR3aa: CATSRGRLLLKEQFF; CDR3nt: TGTGCCACCAGCAGAGGAAGACTACTACTCAAAGAGCAGTTCTTC
d_gene: TRBD1; v_gene: TRBV20-1; j_gene: TRBJ1-5; CDR3aa: CSARQGVAQPQHF; CDR3nt: TGCAGTGCTAGACAGGGGGTCGCGCAGCCCCAGCATTTT
d_gene: NA; v_gene: TRBV28; j_gene: TRBJ2-1; CDR3aa: CASSFSETGVSYNEQFF; CDR3nt: TGTGCCAGCAGTTTTTCCGAAACGGGCGTATCCTACAATGAGCAGTTCTTC
d_gene: NA; v_gene: TRBV6-1; j_gene: TRBJ2-7; CDR3aa: CATILGTYEQYF; CDR3nt: TGTGCCACCATCCTAGGGACCTACGAGCAGTACTTC
d_gene: NA; v_gene: TRBV30; j_gene: TRBJ1-2; CDR3aa: CAWSPSPNYGYTF; CDR3nt: TGTGCCTGGAGTCCCTCTCCTAACTATGGCTACACCTTC
d_gene: NA; v_gene: TRBV20-1; j_gene: TRBJ2-2; CDR3aa: CSARPAGAFTGELFF; CDR3nt: TGCAGTGCTAGGCCGGCGGGGGCCTTCACCGGGGAGCTGTTTTTT
d_gene: TRBD2; v_gene: TRBV24-1; j_gene: TRBJ2-1; CDR3aa: CATSDSRLADNEQFF; CDR3nt: TGTGCCACCAGTGATTCGCGACTAGCAGACAATGAGCAGTTCTTC
d_gene: TRBD1; v_gene: TRBV18; j_gene: TRBJ2-1; CDR3aa: CASATGTGDYNEQFF; CDR3nt: TGTGCCAGCGCAACAGGGACAGGGGATTACAATGAGCAGTTCTTC